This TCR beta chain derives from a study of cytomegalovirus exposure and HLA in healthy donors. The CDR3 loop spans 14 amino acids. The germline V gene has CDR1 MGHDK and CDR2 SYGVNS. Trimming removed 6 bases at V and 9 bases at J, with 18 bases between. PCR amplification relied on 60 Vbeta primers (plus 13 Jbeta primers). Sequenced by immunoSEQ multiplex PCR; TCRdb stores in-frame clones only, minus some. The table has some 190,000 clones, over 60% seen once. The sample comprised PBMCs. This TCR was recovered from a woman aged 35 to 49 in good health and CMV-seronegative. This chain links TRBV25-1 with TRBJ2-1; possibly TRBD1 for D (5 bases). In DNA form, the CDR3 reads TGTGCCAGCAGAGGGGCAGGTGGTTTGCGTGAGCAGTTCTTC. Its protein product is CASRGAGGLREQFF.